This section outlines one T cell receptor beta chain sequence together with its context. The entry originates in a study of control samples from healthy donors and cancer patients. Clones were read by immunoSEQ multiplex PCR, and TCRdb kept only the in-frame ones, dropping some. The table records 110,000 to 150,000 clones, 94% of them present only once. Looked up from germline, CDR1 is MDHEN and CDR2 is SYDVKM. The CDR3 has 18 residues. V was clipped by 6 bases and J by 0 bases, with 21 bases between them. This sequence was found in a man aged 35 to 55 in good health. The sequencing input was blood. V is TRBV28 and J is TRBJ1-3; the D is unclear. The CDR3: CASSPAGGQVPSGNTIYF. The CDR3 DNA reads as TGTGCCAGCAGCCCGGCGGGCGGGCAGGTCCCCTCTGGAAACACCATATATTTT.